Below are 13 T cell receptor beta chains sequenced from a single sample in a study of cytomegalovirus exposure and HLA in healthy donors. Repertoires were generated with immunoSEQ multiplex PCR, while TCRdb's copy carries only in-frame clones and drops some. This sample has 100,000 or so clones, with about 85% found just once. Sample: PBMCs. These receptor sequences come from a man between 18 and 29 years old in good health and CMV-seropositive.

CDR3 in amino acids: CASSLALADWGAQYF. CDR3 DNA: TGTGCCAGCAGCTTGGCGCTAGCGGACTGGGGGGCCCAGTACTTC. J is TRBJ2-5 and V is TRBV5-4; 7 positions agree with TRBD2. The germline V gene has CDR1 SGHNT and CDR2 YYREEE (reference sequence). The CDR3 has 15 residues. The trim removed 0 bases at V and 9 bases at J, leaving 11 bases unmatched.

The V call is TRBV18, the J call TRBJ2-3; D unclear. Trimming took off 4 bases at V and 8 bases at J, with 10 bases between the two ends. The germline V gene has CDR1 KGHSH and CDR2 LQKENI. CDR3 length: 12 residues. CDR3 in amino acids: CASSLSGGTQYF. CDR3 bases: TGTGCCAGCTCACTATCCGGTGGTACGCAGTATTTT. The full variable domain, rest sourced from reference TRBV18 and TRBJ2-3, is NAGVMQNPRHLVRRRGQEARLRCSPMKGHSHVYWYRQLPEEGLKFMVYLQKENIIDESGMPKERFSAEFPKEGPSILRIQQVVRGDSAAYFCASSLSGGTQYFGPGTRLTVL.

The chain carries TRBV6-4 and TRBJ2-1, with 10 bases lining up with TRBD1. Germline values: CDR1 MRHNA, CDR2 SNTAGT. The CDR3 runs to 14 residues. The trim removed 6 bases at V and 7 bases at J, leaving 6 bases unmatched. CDR3 residues: CASRPTGGTNEQFF. The CDR3 DNA is TGTGCCAGCAGACCGACAGGGGGCACAAATGAGCAGTTCTTC.

V usage is TRBV4-1 and J usage is TRBJ1-1, with 7 bases matching TRBD1. The V segment lost 3 bases and the J segment 10 bases; nucleotides outside the gene matches: 17. The CDR3 covers 16 residues. The germline CDR1 and CDR2 sequences are MGHRA and YSYEKL. The CDR3 DNA reads as TGCGCCAGCAGCCAGAGAGACAGGGCGATCGGGGGTAGAGCTTTCTTT. As protein: CASSQRDRAIGGRAFF.

The rearrangement joins TRBV5-6 to TRBJ2-5; D is unresolved. The CDR3 has 14 amino acids. Germline assignment: CDR1 SGHDT and CDR2 YYEEEE. Between the trimmed V and J ends, which lost 2 bases and 3 bases, there was a span of 11 bases. The CDR3: CASSFGSAKETQYF. The CDR3 DNA reads TGTGCCAGCAGCTTTGGCAGCGCTAAAGAGACCCAGTACTTC. Full variable domain (rest looked up from reference TRBV5-6 and TRBJ2-5): DAGVTQSPTHLIKTRGQQVTLRCSPKSGHDTVSWYQQALGQGPQFIFQYYEEEERQRGNFPDRFSGHQFPNYSSELNVNALLLGDSALYLCASSFGSAKETQYFGPGTRLLVL.

This clone was found a few times. The V and J genes are TRBV6-1 and TRBJ1-2; 7 bases are a match to TRBD1. V was pared by 4 bases and J by 0 bases, with 2 bases of the junction left unmatched. Germline V gene sequence: CDR1 MNHNS, CDR2 SASEGT. This CDR3 comprises 14 residues. CDR3 DNA sequence: TGTGCCAGCAGTGGGACAGGATCTAACTATGGCTACACCTTC. Its translation: CASSGTGSNYGYTF.

This clone was recorded only once. This rearrangement joins TRBV28 to TRBJ2-7; TRBD2 agrees at 8 bases. The CDR3 has 15 residues. Germline V gene lookup returns CDR1 MDHEN and CDR2 SYDVKM. The V segment lost 5 bases and the J segment 0 bases; nucleotides outside the gene matches: 6. The CDR3 sequence: CASSGPGGNSYEQYV. The CDR3 nucleotides read TGTGCCAGCAGTGGACCGGGGGGGAACTCCTACGAGCAGTACGTC.

The V call is TRBV29-1, the J call TRBJ2-3; 7 bases map to TRBD1. The CDR3 is 15 residues long. Germline CDR1 SQVTM, CDR2 ANQGSEA. Germline trimming cut 3 bases from V and 2 bases from J; bases unmatched to any gene: 8. The DNA of the CDR3 is TGCAGCGTTGAGGCCCCGGGACAGCTCACAGATACGCAGTATTTT. Its translation is CSVEAPGQLTDTQYF.

This chain joins TRBV18 and TRBJ2-7, with TRBD1 identical over 7 bases. The germline V gene has CDR1 KGHSH and CDR2 LQKENI. The V and J ends lost 5 bases and 2 bases, in that order; junction bases with no gene match: 6. The CDR3 length is 14 residues. CDR3: CASSEGARTYEQYF. In DNA form, the CDR3 reads TGTGCCAGCTCAGAGGGGGCTAGAACCTACGAGCAGTACTTC.

The J gene is TRBJ2-7, the V gene TRBV5-1, with 7 bases identical to TRBD1. Germline lookup yields CDR1 SGHRS and CDR2 YFSETQ. The CDR3 consists of 16 residues. Trimming removed 5 bases from V and 0 bases from J; junction bases left unmatched: 11. CDR3 in DNA: TGCGCCAGCAGGCCTCCGGGACAGAGGAGCTCCTACGAGCAGTACGTC. Its translation is CASRPPGQRSSYEQYV.

In this sample, this clone turned up a few times. V is TRBV18 and J is TRBJ2-7; 11 bases agree with TRBD2. The CDR3 contains 14 residues. The V gene's germline CDR1 is KGHSH and CDR2 LQKENI. Trimming at V came to 0 bases and at J to 6 bases, leaving 1 base not matched to a gene. CDR3 sequence: CASSPPGTSGEQYV. CDR3 nucleotide sequence: TGTGCCAGCTCACCACCCGGGACTAGCGGCGAGCAGTACGTC.

V and J are TRBV29-1 and TRBJ1-2; D is perhaps TRBD1 (5 bases). V lost 2 bases and J 13 bases, leaving 11 bases between the germline ends. CDR1 is SQVTM and CDR2 is ANQGSEA in the germline V gene. CDR3 length: 10 residues. Here the CDR3 reads CSVEFGACTF. In DNA form, the CDR3 reads TGCAGCGTTGAATTTGGGGCTTGCACCTTC.

The rearrangement links TRBV2 to TRBJ2-2; TRBD1 aligns across 8 bases. This CDR3 is built from 15 residues. CDR1 and CDR2 (germline): SNHLY, FYNNEI. V lost 3 bases to trimming and J lost 4 bases; unmatched junction nucleotides: 4. Here the CDR3 reads CASSDQDRATGELFF. The CDR3 DNA is TGTGCCAGCAGTGACCAGGACAGGGCCACCGGGGAGCTGTTTTTT.